This T cell receptor (beta chain) was retrieved from a study of breast tumors, draining lymph nodes, adjacent tissues. Study observations and caveats: Tumor T cell lymph node origin was a supported hypothesis, not proven. Findings are consistent with lymph node origin and intratumoral expansion of most tumor T cells. Tumor repertoires ranked between lymph nodes and nontumor tissue in diversity, with V and J gene preferences. Luminal-like breast cancer showed significantly higher tumor–nontumor repertoire similarity than basal-like.

Germline V CDR1 and CDR2: MNHNY, SVGAGI (reference sequence). V was cut by 2 bases and J by 2 bases, with 12 bases left in between. The CDR3 covers 15 residues. Axillary draining lymph nodes of breast cancer patients supplied the node samples. TCRdb fed the multiplex PCR reads into MiXCR, producing one record per CDR3 protein. The profile shows around 110,000 distinct CDR3 sequences, 30% of them singletons. This clonotype was seen repeatedly, ten times or more. Its antigen is unidentified. This TCR was recovered from a female donor with breast cancer. Some clones in this sample may be carry-over from other donors' samples. V usage is TRBV6-6 and J usage is TRBJ2-5, with D perhaps matching TRBD2 (6 bases). Sequencing input: axillary lymph node tissue. CDR3 sequence: CASSYGGIIQETQYF. The CDR3 DNA follows: TGTGCCAGCAGTTACGGCGGGATTATACAAGAGACCCAGTACTTC.